Following are 32 T cell receptor beta chains from one sample sequenced in a study of T cells in Graves' hyperthyroidism and ophthalmopathy. It was RNA transcripts that yielded the amplified TCR beta CDR3 regions. HTBI primers drove first-round RT-PCR of the TCR CDR3. TCRdb reprocessed the multiplex PCR reads via MiXCR and lists one record per CDR3 protein. The table has about 560,000 distinct CDR3 sequences, 15% to 20% seen once. The sequenced sample was blood. These receptors all come from a young woman with Graves' hyperthyroidism.

Ten or more counts support this clonotype. The chain uses TRBV6-1 and TRBJ1-2, with 9 bases identical to TRBD1. This CDR3 is built from 13 residues. Germline V gives CDR1 MNHNS, CDR2 SASEGT. V lost 7 bases and J lost 7; bases outside the gene matches: 7. CDR3 DNA: TGTGCCAGCACGGTACAGGGGGCGCGTGGCTACACCTTC. This translates into CASTVQGARGYTF.

The J gene is TRBJ2-2, the V gene TRBV6-1, with 8 bases identical to TRBD2. Germline assignment: CDR1 MNHNS and CDR2 SASEGT. There are 16 residues in the CDR3. J was trimmed by 7 bases and V by 8 bases; bases with no gene match: 15. CDR3 sequence reads: CASAGGGLARSGELFF. Here the CDR3 DNA reads TGTGCCAGCGCGGGAGGCGGGCTAGCGCGGAGCGGGGAGCTGTTTTTT.

This clonotype has ten or more counts. The rearrangement uses TRBV5-1 and TRBJ1-1; 12 bases line up with TRBD1. Trimming took 4 bases from V and 7 from J; bases not matched to a gene: 17. The CDR3 runs to 18 residues. The germline gives CDR1 SGHRS, CDR2 YFSETQ. The DNA for the CDR3 is TGCGCCAGCAGCGTAACCGGGACAGGGGGCTTCTCTCCCCGTGAAGCTTTCTTT. Translated, it gives CASSVTGTGGFSPREAFF.

Details on this clonotype: A much larger clone is a single base away; this may be a read error. The chain links TRBV27 to TRBJ2-5; D call uncertain. Germline V lookup: CDR1 MNHEY, CDR2 SMNVEV (reference sequence). The CDR3 is made up of 14 amino acids. Trimming took off 6 bases at V and 1 base at J, with 12 bases between the two ends. CDR3 nucleotide sequence: TGTGCCAGCAGCCACTCGGCAAGCCAAGAGACCCAGTACTTC. It is translated as CASSHSASQETQYF.

In regard to this clonotype: Its ends do not fully match the called genes, so a read error is possible. The gene calls are TRBV7-7 and TRBJ1-5, with D unresolved. CDR1 is SSHAT and CDR2 is FNYEAQ in the germline V gene (reference sequence). The CDR3 loop spans 14 amino acids. DNA for the CDR3: TGTGCTAGCAGCCCACCGGGGATCAATCAGCCCCAGCATTTT. Its translation: CASSPPGINQPQHF.

At least ten counts were recorded for this clonotype. J is TRBJ1-5 and V is TRBV3-1; 7 nucleotides line up with TRBD1. The germline CDR1 and CDR2 sequences are LGHDT and YNNKEL (reference sequence). The CDR3 is 16 residues long. Trimming removed 0 bases from V and 0 bases from J; junction bases left unmatched: 2. CDR3 DNA sequence: TGTGCCAGCAGCCAAGAGAGACAGGGTAGCAATCAGCCCCAGCATTTT. Translated: CASSQERQGSNQPQHF.

In this sample, this clonotype turned up many times. The chain uses TRBV5-1 and TRBJ2-3; perhaps TRBD1 as D (5 bases). The germline CDR1 and CDR2 sequences are SGHRS and YFSETQ. This CDR3 is 12 amino acids long. The V and J ends lost 1 base and 10 bases respectively, with 10 bases between them. The CDR3, as DNA: TGCGCCAGCAGCTTGCCAGGGAATGCGCAGTATTTT. Residues: CASSLPGNAQYF.

About this clonotype: This may come from a read error, since a much larger clone is one base off. V and J are TRBV11-3 and TRBJ2-2; a weak D match, TRBD1 (5 bases). The CDR3 extends over 13 amino acids. Looked up from germline, CDR1 is SGHNT and CDR2 is YENEEA. Trimming removed 5 bases at V and 8 bases at J, with 12 bases between. Here the CDR3 DNA reads TGTGCCAGCAGCGCCAGGGCTGTAGGGGAGCTGTTTTTT. Its protein product is CASSARAVGELFF.

The sample holds many counts of this clonotype. The chain carries TRBV29-1 and TRBJ2-6; D unclear. Trimming removed 1 base at V and 3 bases at J, with 7 bases between. The length of the CDR3 is 14 residues. Germline V gene data show CDR1 as SQVTM and CDR2 as ANQGSEA. In DNA form, the CDR3 reads TGCAGCGTTGAAGGGATAGGTGGGGCCAACGTCCTGACTTTC. It codes for CSVEGIGGANVLTF.

This clonotype was detected a few times. This chain's CDR3 is CASSYRGGNTGELFF. The CDR3 DNA follows: TGTGCCAGCAGTTACAGGGGGGGGAACACCGGGGAGCTGTTTTTT. The chain uses TRBV11-3 and TRBJ2-2; the D gene is possibly TRBD1 (8 bases). The CDR3 is made up of 15 amino acids. Trimming removed 6 bases at V and 1 base at J, with 12 bases between. CDR1 is SGHNT, CDR2 YENEEA, per germline.

To note about this clonotype: A junction end diverges from the germline sequence, so it may reflect a read error. The V gene is TRBV5-5, the J gene TRBJ2-6; tentatively, D is TRBD1 (6 bases). The CDR3 runs to 15 residues. Germline assignment: CDR1 SGHKS and CDR2 YYEKEE (reference sequence). CDR3 coding DNA: TGTGCCAGCAGCTTGGAGGGGTCAGGGGCCAACGTCCAGACTTTC. Protein: CASSLEGSGANVQTF.

This clonotype was counted only a few times. This sequence joins TRBV29-1 and TRBJ1-2; D gene unclear. Trimming removed 3 bases at V and 3 bases at J, with 11 bases between. The length of the CDR3 is 13 residues. The germline CDR1 and CDR2 sequences are SQVTM and ANQGSEA. The DNA for the CDR3 is TGCAGCGTTGACTCGGGGAATCACTATGGCTACACCTTC. This codes for CSVDSGNHYGYTF.

This clonotype was recorded many times. V usage is TRBV19 and J usage is TRBJ2-7; 8 nucleotides align to TRBD1. Germline CDR1 reads LNHDA; CDR2 reads SQIVND (reference sequence). The ends lost 6 bases at V and 2 bases at J; junction bases unmatched: 6. The CDR3 extends over 14 amino acids. CDR3 in amino acids: CASRQGQGPYEQYF. CDR3 DNA sequence: TGTGCCAGTAGACAAGGACAGGGACCCTACGAGCAGTACTTC.

As regards this clonotype: This may arise from a read error, as a much more abundant clone is one base away. The chain links TRBV11-2 to TRBJ2-5, with 7 bases lining up with TRBD2. The CDR3 is 16 residues long. Germline V CDR1 and CDR2: SGHAT, FQNNGV. Here the CDR3 reads CDSTSWALAGGETQYF. In DNA form, the CDR3 reads TGTGACAGCACCTCCTGGGCACTAGCCGGGGGGGAGACCCAGTACTTC.

This clonotype was counted only a few times. The chain recombines TRBV6-5 with TRBJ1-2; D may be TRBD1 (6 bases). The CDR3 is made up of 15 amino acids. Looked up from germline, CDR1 is MNHEY and CDR2 is SVGAGI. Trimming took off 4 bases at V and 0 bases at J, with 12 bases between the two ends. The CDR3 bases are TGTGCCAGCAGTTTACAGGGTCTAACTAACTATGGCTACACCTTC. Amino acids: CASSLQGLTNYGYTF.

This clonotype has ten or more counts. The chain is built from TRBV7-2 and TRBJ2-7; maybe TRBD2 (5 bases). Between the trimmed V and J ends, which lost 1 base and 3 bases, there was a span of 13 bases. The germline gives CDR1 SGHTA, CDR2 FQGNSA. This CDR3 comprises 15 residues. Written as DNA, the CDR3 is TGTGCCAGCAGCTTAGTTGGGAGTGAAAACTACGAGCAGTACTTC. Translating it yields CASSLVGSENYEQYF. The full variable domain, its missing parts supplied by reference TRBV7-2 and TRBJ2-7, is GAGVSQSPSNKVTEKGKDVELRCDPISGHTALYWYRQSLGQGLEFLIYFQGNSAPDKSGLPSDRFSAERTGGSVSTLTIQRTQQEDSAVYLCASSLVGSENYEQYFGPGTRLTVT.

About this clonotype itself: A much larger clone lies a single base off, so this may be a read error. J is TRBJ2-7 and V is TRBV6-5; 7 bases map to TRBD2. This CDR3 region has 14 residues. The V gene's germline CDR1 is MNHEY and CDR2 SVGAGI. CDR3 DNA sequence: TGTGCCAGCGGTTACTCTGGGGGGGACGACGAGCAGTACTTC. It is translated as CASGYSGGDDEQYF.

This clonotype occurred a few times. The V and J genes are TRBV6-1 and TRBJ1-1, with D possibly being TRBD1 (5 bases). From germline, CDR1 is MNHNS and CDR2 SASEGT. The CDR3 length is 15 residues. Trimming cost V 5 bases and J 5 bases, with 18 bases left between them. The CDR3 protein is CASSYGTGGGTEAFF. CDR3 nucleotides: TGTGCCAGCAGTTATGGGACTGGCGGGGGGACTGAAGCTTTCTTT.

The table lists this clonotype with many counts. V is TRBV5-8 and J is TRBJ2-3; D is undetermined. The CDR3 extends over 15 amino acids. The germline gives CDR1 SGHTS, CDR2 YDEGEE. Trimming removed 0 bases at V and 3 bases at J, with 11 bases between. CDR3 bases: TGTGCCAGCAGCTTGGGGTCTAGTAAGACAGATACGCAGTATTTT. It codes for CASSLGSSKTDTQYF.

The chain combines TRBV28 with TRBJ2-7; perhaps TRBD1 as D (5 bases). Trimming pared 6 bases from V and 3 bases from J, leaving 12 bases between. This CDR3 has 13 residues. The germline CDR1 and CDR2 sequences are MDHEN and SYDVKM. The CDR3 DNA is TGTGCCAGCAGAACCGGACACCTCTACGAGCAGTACTTC. Its protein product is CASRTGHLYEQYF.

This clonotype occurred a few times. The V and J genes are TRBV19 and TRBJ2-7, with D perhaps given as TRBD1 or TRBD2 (5 bases each). The V end lost 4 bases, the J end lost 3 bases, and 16 bases lay between the germline ends. The CDR3 runs to 15 residues. The germline gives CDR1 LNHDA, CDR2 SQIVND (reference sequence). In DNA, the CDR3 is TGTGCCAGTAGTACCACGAGGGGTCGATTCTACGAGCAGTACTTC. It yields the protein CASSTTRGRFYEQYF.

V and J are TRBV24-1 and TRBJ2-2, with TRBD1 matching 7 bases. The CDR3 loop spans 13 amino acids. Germline values: CDR1 KGHDR, CDR2 SFDVKD. V lost 10 bases, J lost 5 bases, and 6 bases stayed unmatched. The CDR3 bases are TGTGCCACTTCACGCAGGGGGACCGGGGAGCTGTTTTTT. Its translation is CATSRRGTGELFF.

This clonotype was observed a handful of times. The chain joins TRBV30 to TRBJ2-3; D remains unclear. V shed 3 bases and J shed 6 bases, with 4 bases lying between them. This CDR3 region has 10 residues. Looked up from germline, CDR1 is GTSNPN and CDR2 is SVGIG (reference sequence). The CDR3 nucleotides are TGTGCCTGGAGAGGGGATACGCAGTATTTT. The encoded protein is CAWRGDTQYF.

V gene TRBV9 combines with J gene TRBJ1-6; the D is unclear. The V end lost 3 bases, the J end lost 0 bases, and 7 bases lay between the germline ends. The CDR3 consists of 15 residues. Germline CDR1 and CDR2: SGDLS and YYNGEE. Written as DNA, the CDR3 is TGTGCCAGCAGCGCCTCAAGCTCCTATAATTCACCCCTCCACTTT. Its translation: CASSASSSYNSPLHF. The variable domain in full, completed from reference TRBV9 and TRBJ1-6, reads DSGVTQTPKHLITATGQRVTLRCSPRSGDLSVYWYQQSLDQGLQFLIQYYNGEERAKGNILERFSAQQFPDLHSELNLSSLELGDSALYFCASSASSSYNSPLHFGNGTRLTVT.

The CDR3 nucleotides are TGCGCCAGCAGCCAGGGACAGGGAGGTTTCACAGATACGCAGTATTTT. It encodes CASSQGQGGFTDTQYF. This rearrangement joins TRBV4-1 to TRBJ2-3; 9 nucleotides agree with TRBD1. Germline V gene sequence: CDR1 MGHRA, CDR2 YSYEKL. The length of the CDR3 is 16 residues. With 3 bases clipped from V and 2 bases from J, the junction kept 6 bases outside the gene matches.

This clonotype was observed at least ten times. V usage is TRBV6-2 or TRBV6-3 and J usage is TRBJ2-7; no clear D. Germline V gives CDR1 MNHEY, CDR2 SVGEGT. The CDR3 is 14 amino acids. Trimming shortened V by 0 bases and J by 2 bases, and 8 bases separated the two germline ends. This CDR3 reads CASSYSEEAYEQYF. The CDR3 DNA is TGTGCCAGCAGTTACTCGGAAGAAGCCTACGAGCAGTACTTC.

The chain employs TRBV10-1 and TRBJ2-3; tentatively, D is TRBD1 (6 bases). V gave up 3 bases and J gave up 0 bases, with 16 bases separating them. Germline V CDR1 and CDR2: WNHNN, SYGVQD (reference sequence). The CDR3 totals 17 residues. CDR3 DNA: TGCGCCAGCAGTGACCGTTACAGGGAGCCTAGCACAGATACGCAGTATTTT. Translation: CASSDRYREPSTDTQYF.

This clonotype was seen many times. J is TRBJ2-7 and V is TRBV7-2; tentative D call: TRBD2 (7 bases). The CDR3 is 13 amino acids. V dropped 3 bases and J dropped 5 bases, with 11 bases sitting between them. Germline V lookup: CDR1 SGHTA, CDR2 FQGNSA. Here the CDR3 reads CASSLGGADEQYF. CDR3 DNA sequence: TGTGCCAGCAGCTTGGGGGGGGCGGACGAGCAGTACTTC.

The rearrangement links TRBV13 to TRBJ2-7; the match to TRBD1 covers 9 bases. The CDR3 contains 14 residues. Germline V gene lookup returns CDR1 PRHDT and CDR2 FYEKMQ (reference sequence). With 5 bases clipped from V and 5 bases from J, the junction kept 7 bases outside the gene matches. The CDR3 reads CASSPRDRANEQYF. CDR3 bases: TGTGCCAGCAGCCCCCGGGACAGGGCCAACGAGCAGTACTTC.

This clonotype turned up a few times. CDR3 DNA sequence: TGTGCCAGCAGTTACAGGGTGAGCAATCAGCCCCAGCATTTT. Translating it yields CASSYRVSNQPQHF. The rearrangement joins TRBV6-6 to TRBJ1-5, with no clear D. CDR1 is MNHNY and CDR2 is SVGAGI in the germline V gene (reference sequence). The CDR3 loop spans 14 amino acids. With 2 bases removed from V and 1 base from J, the gap between germline ends came to 6 bases.

This clonotype was counted at least ten times. This sequence joins TRBV2 and TRBJ1-5; D may be TRBD1 (6 bases). The germline gives CDR1 SNHLY, CDR2 FYNNEI. Trimming took 0 bases from V and 1 from J, leaving 19 bases between them. The CDR3 has 19 amino acids. The CDR3 sequence is CASSEALRDIWMSNQPQHF. The CDR3 DNA reads as TGTGCCAGCAGTGAAGCGCTTCGGGACATCTGGATGAGCAATCAGCCCCAGCATTTT.

The V and J genes are TRBV12-3 or TRBV12-4 and TRBJ2-1, with TRBD2 matching over 13 bases. With V trimmed by 4 bases and J by 1 base, 4 bases remained unmatched. There are 17 residues in the CDR3. CDR3 sequence: CASSYRLAGGSYNEQFF. CDR3 coding DNA: TGTGCCAGCAGTTATAGACTAGCGGGGGGTTCCTACAATGAGCAGTTCTTC.